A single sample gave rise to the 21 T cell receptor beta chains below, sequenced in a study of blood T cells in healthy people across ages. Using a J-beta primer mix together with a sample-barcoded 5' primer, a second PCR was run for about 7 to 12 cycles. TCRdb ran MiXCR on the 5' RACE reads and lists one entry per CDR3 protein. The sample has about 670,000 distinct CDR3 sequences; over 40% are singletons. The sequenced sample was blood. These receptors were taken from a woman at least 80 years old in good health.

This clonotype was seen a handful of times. CDR3 loop: CASSLGSGPDYEQYF. CDR3 sequence (DNA): TGTGCCAGCAGCTTAGGCTCGGGACCCGACTACGAGCAGTACTTC. The rearrangement uses TRBV7-6 and TRBJ2-7; possibly TRBD1 or TRBD2 for D (5 bases each). Trimming cost V 1 base and J 3 bases, with 13 bases left between them. The CDR3 is made up of 15 amino acids. CDR1 SGHVS and CDR2 FNYEAQ come from the germline V gene.

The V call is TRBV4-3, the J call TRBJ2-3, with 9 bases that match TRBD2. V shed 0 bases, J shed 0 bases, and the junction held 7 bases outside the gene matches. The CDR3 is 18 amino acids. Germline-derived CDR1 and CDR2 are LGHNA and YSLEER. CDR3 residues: CASSQDSLAGGSTDTQYF. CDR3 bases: TGCGCCAGCAGCCAAGACTCTCTTGCGGGGGGGAGCACAGATACGCAGTATTTT.

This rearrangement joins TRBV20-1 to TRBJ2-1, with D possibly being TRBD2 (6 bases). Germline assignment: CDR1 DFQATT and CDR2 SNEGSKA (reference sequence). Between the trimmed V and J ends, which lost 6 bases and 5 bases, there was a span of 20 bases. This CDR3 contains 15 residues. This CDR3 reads CSAGFWDGGHNEQFF. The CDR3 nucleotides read TGCAGTGCAGGGTTTTGGGACGGAGGGCACAATGAGCAGTTCTTC.

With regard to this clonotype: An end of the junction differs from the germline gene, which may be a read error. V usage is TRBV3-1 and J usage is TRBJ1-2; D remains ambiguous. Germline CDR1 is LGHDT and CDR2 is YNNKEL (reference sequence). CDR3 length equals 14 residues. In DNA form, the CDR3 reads TGTGCCAGCAGCCAAGGGCTGGCGGGCTATGGCTACACCTTT. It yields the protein CASSQGLAGYGYTF. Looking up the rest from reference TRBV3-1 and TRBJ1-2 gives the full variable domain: DTAVSQTPKYLVTQMGNDKSIKCEQNLGHDTMYWYKQDSKKFLKIMFSYNNKELIINETVPNRFSPKSPDKAHLNLHINSLELGDSAVYFCASSQGLAGYGYTFGSGTRLTVV.

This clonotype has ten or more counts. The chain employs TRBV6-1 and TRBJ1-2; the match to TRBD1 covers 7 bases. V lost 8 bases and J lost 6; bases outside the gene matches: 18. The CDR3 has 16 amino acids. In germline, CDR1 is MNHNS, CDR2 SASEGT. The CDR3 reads CASRLGGQTTRNGYTF. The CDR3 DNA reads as TGTGCCAGCCGTCTGGGGGGACAGACTACTAGGAATGGCTACACCTTC.

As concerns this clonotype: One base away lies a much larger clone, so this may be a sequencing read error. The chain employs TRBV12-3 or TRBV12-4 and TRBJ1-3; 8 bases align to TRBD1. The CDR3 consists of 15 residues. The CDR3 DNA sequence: TGTGCCAGCACCCCTCAGGGGGCGAGAGGAACCACCATATATTTT. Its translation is CASTPQGARGTTIYF.

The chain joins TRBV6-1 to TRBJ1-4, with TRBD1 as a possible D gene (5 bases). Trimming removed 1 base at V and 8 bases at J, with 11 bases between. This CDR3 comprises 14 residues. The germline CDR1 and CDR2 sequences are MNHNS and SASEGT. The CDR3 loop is CASSEGGLAEKLFF. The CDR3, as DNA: TGTGCCAGCAGTGAAGGGGGCTTAGCGGAAAAACTGTTTTTT.

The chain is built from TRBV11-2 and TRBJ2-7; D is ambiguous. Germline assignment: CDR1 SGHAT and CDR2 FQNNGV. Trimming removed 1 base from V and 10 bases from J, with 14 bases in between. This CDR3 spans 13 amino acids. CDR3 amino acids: CASSLASNVVQYF. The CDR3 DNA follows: TGTGCCAGCAGCTTAGCTTCGAACGTAGTCCAGTACTTC.

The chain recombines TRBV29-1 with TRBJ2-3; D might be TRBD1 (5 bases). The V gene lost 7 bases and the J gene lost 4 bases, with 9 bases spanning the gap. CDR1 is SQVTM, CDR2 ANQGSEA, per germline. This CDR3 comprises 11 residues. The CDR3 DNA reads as TGCAGCGCTGACAGTCCAGATACGCAGTATTTT. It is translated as CSADSPDTQYF.

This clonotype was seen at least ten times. In DNA, the CDR3 is TGTGCCAGCAGTCCGCCTCAGAACACTGAAGCTTTCTTT. This gives the protein CASSPPQNTEAFF. The chain is built from TRBV5-8 and TRBJ1-1, with no clear D. Per germline, CDR1 SGHTS and CDR2 YDEGEE. This CDR3 region has 13 residues. Between the trimmed V and J ends, which lost 5 bases and 1 base, there was a span of 9 bases.

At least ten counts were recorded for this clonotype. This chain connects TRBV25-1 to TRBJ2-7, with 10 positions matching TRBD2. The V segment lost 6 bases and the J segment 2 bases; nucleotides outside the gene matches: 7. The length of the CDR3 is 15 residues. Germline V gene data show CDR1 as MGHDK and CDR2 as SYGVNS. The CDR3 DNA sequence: TGTGCCAGCAGCAGAGGACTAGCGGTACCCTACGAGCAGTACTTC. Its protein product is CASSRGLAVPYEQYF.

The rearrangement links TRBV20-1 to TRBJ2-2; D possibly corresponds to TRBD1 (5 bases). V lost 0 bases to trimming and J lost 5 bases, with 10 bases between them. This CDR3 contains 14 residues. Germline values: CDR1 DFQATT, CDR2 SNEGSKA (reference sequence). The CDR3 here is CSARDVRDTGELFF. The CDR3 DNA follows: TGCAGTGCTAGAGACGTCAGGGATACCGGGGAGCTGTTTTTT.

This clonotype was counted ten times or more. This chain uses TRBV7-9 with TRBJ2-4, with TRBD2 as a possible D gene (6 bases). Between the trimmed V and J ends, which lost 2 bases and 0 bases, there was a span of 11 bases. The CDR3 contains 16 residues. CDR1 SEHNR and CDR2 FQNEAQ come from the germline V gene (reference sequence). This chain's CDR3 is CASSLWSGLAKNIQYF. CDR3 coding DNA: TGTGCCAGCAGCTTATGGTCGGGACTAGCCAAAAACATTCAGTACTTC.

CDR3 amino acids: CASSYPGGEQFF. In DNA, the CDR3 is TGCGCCAGCAGCTACCCAGGCGGCGAGCAGTTCTTC. The chain employs TRBV5-1 and TRBJ2-1; D gene ambiguous. Between the trimmed V and J ends, which lost 3 bases and 10 bases, there was a span of 11 bases. The CDR3 extends over 12 amino acids. From germline, CDR1 is SGHRS and CDR2 YFSETQ.

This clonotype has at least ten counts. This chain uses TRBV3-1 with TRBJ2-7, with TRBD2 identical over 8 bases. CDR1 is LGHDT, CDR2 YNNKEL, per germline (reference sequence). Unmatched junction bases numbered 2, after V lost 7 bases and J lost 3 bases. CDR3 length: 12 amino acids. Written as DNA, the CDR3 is TGTGCCAGCAAGGGACTAGGCTACGAGCAGTACTTC. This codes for CASKGLGYEQYF.

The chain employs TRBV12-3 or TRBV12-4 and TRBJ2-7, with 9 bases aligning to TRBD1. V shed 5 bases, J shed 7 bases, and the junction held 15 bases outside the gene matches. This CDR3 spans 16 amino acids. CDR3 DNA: TGTGCCAGCAGTACCAGACAGGGGGTGCCAGACGATGAGCAGTACTTC. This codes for CASSTRQGVPDDEQYF.

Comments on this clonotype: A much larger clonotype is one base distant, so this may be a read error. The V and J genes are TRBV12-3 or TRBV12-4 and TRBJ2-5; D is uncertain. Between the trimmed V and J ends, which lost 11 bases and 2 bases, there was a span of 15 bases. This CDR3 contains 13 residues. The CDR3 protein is CAGTLWAQETQYF. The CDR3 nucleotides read TGTGCCGGCACCCTGTGGGCTCAAGAGACCCAGTACTTC.

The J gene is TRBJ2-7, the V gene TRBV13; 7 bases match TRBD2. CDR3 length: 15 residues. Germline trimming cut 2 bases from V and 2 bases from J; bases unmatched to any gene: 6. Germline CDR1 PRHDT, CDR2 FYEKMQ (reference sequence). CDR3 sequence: CASSLLGTTPYEQYF. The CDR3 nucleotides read TGTGCCAGCAGCTTATTGGGGACTACGCCCTACGAGCAGTACTTC.

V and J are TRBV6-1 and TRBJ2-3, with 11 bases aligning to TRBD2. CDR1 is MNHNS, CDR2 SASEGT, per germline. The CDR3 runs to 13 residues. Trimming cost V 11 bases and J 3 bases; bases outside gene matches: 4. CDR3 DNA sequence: TGTGCCTGCCGGACTAGCGGGACAGATACGCAGTATTTT. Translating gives CACRTSGTDTQYF.

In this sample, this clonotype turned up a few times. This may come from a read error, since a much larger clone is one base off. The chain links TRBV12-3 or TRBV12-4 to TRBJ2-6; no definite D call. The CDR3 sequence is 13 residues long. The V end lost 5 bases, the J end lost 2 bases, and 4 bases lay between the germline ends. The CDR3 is CASSNTGANVLTF. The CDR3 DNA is TGTGCCAGCAGTAATACTGGGGCCAACGTCCTGACTTTC.

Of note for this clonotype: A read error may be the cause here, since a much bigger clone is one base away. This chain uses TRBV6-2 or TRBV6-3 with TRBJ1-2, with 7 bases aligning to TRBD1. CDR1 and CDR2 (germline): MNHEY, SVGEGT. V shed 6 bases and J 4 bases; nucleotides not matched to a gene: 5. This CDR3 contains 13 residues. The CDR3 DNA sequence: TGTGCCAGCAGCTCGACAGGGATCTATGGCTACACCTTC. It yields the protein CASSSTGIYGYTF.